Following are 5 T cell receptor beta chains from one sample sequenced in a study of blood T cell repertoires in COVID-19. TCRdb keeps only in-frame clones here, not all; method: immunoSEQ multiplex PCR. Found here are roughly 260,000 clones, more than 70% of them singletons; the top ten hold 2% to 2.5%. Sequenced input: peripheral blood. These TCRs come from a woman aged 50 to 60 with acute or convalescent COVID-19.

This CDR3 is CASSSLGGGYGYTF. In DNA form, the CDR3 reads TGTGCCAGCAGTTCGCTAGGGGGCGGCTATGGCTACACCTTC. This chain connects TRBV27 to TRBJ1-2; 7 nucleotides match TRBD1. V shed 4 bases, J shed 4 bases, and the junction held 6 bases outside the gene matches. The CDR3 runs to 14 residues. Germline V gene data show CDR1 as MNHEY and CDR2 as SMNVEV (reference sequence).

This clone has a handful of counts. This chain joins TRBV18 and TRBJ1-1; D is possibly TRBD1 (5 bases). Per the germline V gene, CDR1 is KGHSH and CDR2 is LQKENI. V shed 1 base and J shed 0 bases, with 9 bases lying between them. The CDR3 runs 15 residues. The CDR3 region is CASSPRSGLNTEAFF. CDR3 bases: TGTGCCAGCTCACCACGATCAGGGCTGAACACTGAAGCTTTCTTT.

The chain joins TRBV10-3 to TRBJ2-1; D not certain. The germline V gene has CDR1 ENHRY and CDR2 SYGVKD. CDR3 length: 11 residues. Trimming left V 7 bases short and J 5 bases short, with 6 bases between. This CDR3 is CAITRNNEQFF. In DNA, the CDR3 is TGTGCCATCACTAGAAACAATGAGCAGTTCTTC.

The CDR3 coding sequence is TGTGCCAGCAGTTTAACGCGGGAGGCAGGCAACGAGCAGTACTTC. This gives the protein CASSLTREAGNEQYF. The rearrangement uses TRBV27 and TRBJ2-7; TRBD2 matches at 8 bases. Germline CDR1 reads MNHEY; CDR2 reads SMNVEV (reference sequence). CDR3 length: 15 amino acids. J was trimmed by 5 bases and V by 2 bases; bases with no gene match: 8.

This clone showed up just a few times. V is TRBV28 and J is TRBJ1-2; 12 nucleotides match TRBD1. CDR3 length: 15 amino acids. The junction had 6 bases not matched to a gene; V was cut back by 2 bases and J by 8 bases. Germline CDR1 is MDHEN and CDR2 is SYDVKM. CDR3 sequence: CASSLPGQGAEGYTF. CDR3 coding DNA: TGTGCCAGCAGTTTACCGGGACAGGGGGCCGAGGGCTACACCTTC.